The sequence of this TCR beta chain was determined in a study of shared clonotypes between healthy human individuals (TCRdb year 2020). Looking at the study overall: The cohort included a few men and a couple of women between 18 and 49 years of age. To estimate repertoire size and how much clonotype sharing occurs between individuals, the study deeply sequenced the blood TCR repertoires of five healthy adults. To increase sequencing depth and limit assay-specific biases, different laboratories used diverse techniques to prepare libraries and sequence TCR repertoires. Between about 0.8 and 9 billion PBMCs per donor were obtained by leukapheresis. General conclusions and limits of the study: Because the study included a small number of donors, the genetic and exposure-history diversity represented was limited. Pairwise subsampling led to the expectation that sequencing depth would affect the degree of clonotype sharing among donors. Only blood was sampled, and tissue TCR repertoires likely differ from those in blood.

Using the deep immunoSEQ assay, TCR CDR3 regions were amplified from genomic DNA by multiplex PCR. Extracted genomic DNA from each cell subset was spread evenly across all wells of several immunoSEQ 96-well plates, with each plate serving as a replicate. For unsorted PBMC, 300 ng genomic DNA, equal to about 30,000 T cell genomes, was loaded into each replicate PCR. Unsorted PBMC genomic DNA was sequenced across ten immunoSEQ deep assay plates. Purified libraries were quantified with a Qubit 3.0 fluorometer, sized on a Bioanalyzer 2100, and re-quantified with the KAPA Library Quantification kit. A separate single-read 150-cycle Illumina NextSeq 550 flow cell was used to sequence each immunoSEQ 96-well plate. In the paper's pipeline: Because the immunoSEQ output held only junctional sequences and lacked quality scores, the filtering could not match the filtering applied to full-length reads. To assign V/J genes and CDR3, sequences were annotated using PyIR, a Python wrapper for IgBLAST v1.9, with IMGT germline references. Reads were removed for weak V/J assignments (E-value above 1e-6), missing CDR3, stop codons, out-of-frame junctions, or ambiguous translated residues. V3J clonotypes were defined as sequences sharing an identical inferred V gene, J gene, and CDR3 amino acid sequence. To compute the percentage overlap between repertoires, the number of shared unique clonotypes was divided by the size of the smaller repertoire. Richness of each repertoire was evaluated using RTK rarefaction, the Chao1 estimator, and Recon v2.1 estimates of unobserved clonotypes. TCRdb took this table from immuneACCESS and kept in-frame rearrangements with V and J called. Such tables lack part of the clones; where checked against another copy, unresolved V genes explain under half of the gap, and the rest is unexplained. The V and J calls and the clone size are those of that table, but D and trimming were determined from the DNA. The sample has hundreds of thousands of clones on record, around 77% of them singletons. The top ten constitute around 12% of the sample.

CDR1 MDHEN and CDR2 SYDVKM are derived from the germline V gene. The CDR3 runs 15 residues from the cysteine to the phenylalanine. The DNA shown is the 45-base CDR3, in frame from base 1. The germline V end is reduced by 3 bases and the J end by 6 bases; junction bases left unmatched: 4. Comments on this clone: Its binding antigen is unknown. Base qualities are not at hand, and no much larger clone is one base apart.

Healthy HIV-negative adults with no recently reported acute infections or vaccinations were included as donors. Every donor was a Caucasian adult residing in Nashville, Tennessee, USA. In the unsorted samples, roughly 90 million PBMCs were counted, and genomic DNA was extracted using the QIAamp DNA Blood Mini kit. After blood collection by leukapheresis, PBMCs were isolated using Ficoll-Histopaque density gradient centrifugation and then cryopreserved in the vapor phase of liquid nitrogen. The rearrangement joined TRBV28 to TRBJ1-4, and 10 bases in between align with TRBD1. Sequencing was performed on PBMCs. This sequence was found in a woman between 40 and 50 years old in good health. Some clones in this sample may be carry-over from other donors' samples. The CDR3 here reads CASSFIGQGDEKLFF. The nucleotide sequence is TGTGCCAGCAGTTTCATTGGACAGGGGGATGAAAAACTGTTTTTT.